This TCR beta chain comes out of a study of cytomegalovirus exposure and HLA in healthy donors. General study findings and limits: The study listed some 160 cytomegalovirus-associated TCR beta chains. In all likelihood, a cluster of highly shared sequence variants was a sequencing artifact.

The ends were cut back, 6 bases at V and 5 bases at J, with 22 bases in the middle. The germline V gene has CDR1 MDHEN and CDR2 SYDVKM. The CDR3 covers 16 residues. A word on this clone: The antigen remains unidentified.

The PCR had 60 Vbeta and 13 Jbeta primers. Only in-frame clones appear in the TCRdb table, and some are missing; sequencing was by immunoSEQ multiplex PCR. The sample table includes around 130,000 clones. The sequenced sample consisted of PBMCs. This receptor was obtained from a woman between 35 and 50 years old in good health and CMV-seronegative. V and J are TRBV28 and TRBJ2-5; a possible D gene is TRBD1 (6 bases). The CDR3 bases are TGTGCCAGCAGCGAAGGGGCTGGGGGCTTTCCGGAGACCCAGTACTTC. Amino acids: CASSEGAGGFPETQYF.